This T cell receptor beta chain came from a study of regulatory T cells in long-lasting Graves disease. CDR1 is SGHRS and CDR2 is YFSETQ in the germline V gene. The CDR3 spans 14 residues. V was pared by 0 bases and J by 7 bases, with 13 bases between. As for time point: newly diagnosed GD, antithyroid drugs for less than 3 months. RNA extracted from PBMCs served as the sequencing template. The authors built TCR beta libraries using iRepertoire HTBI primers and Arm-PCR of CDR3 regions. TCRdb reprocessed the multiplex PCR reads via MiXCR and lists one record per CDR3 protein. The table includes about 530,000 distinct CDR3 sequences, about 15% detected once. Only a few counts were recorded for this clonotype. These data were also reused for a study on T cells in Graves' hyperthyroidism and ophthalmopathy. That paper notes: Primed by the HTBI set, a first-round RT-PCR was run on the TCR CDR3.

The TCR sequence derives from a woman in her forties or fifties with Graves disease. The rearrangement uses TRBV5-1 and TRBJ1-2; the D is unclear. Sequencing used peripheral blood mononuclear cells (PBMCs), obtained at new diagnosis, from a patient treated with antithyroid drugs. The CDR3 nucleotides are TGCGCCAGCAGCTTGGGGATCCCGGGGAGTGGCTACACCTTC. Translation: CASSLGIPGSGYTF. The whole variable domain, filled in from reference TRBV5-1 and TRBJ1-2, reads KAGVTQTPRYLIKTRGQQVTLSCSPISGHRSVSWYQQTPGQGLQFLFEYFSETQRNKGNFPGRFSGRQFSNSRSEMNVSTLELGDSALYLCASSLGIPGSGYTFGSGTRLTVV.